This entry is about one T cell receptor beta chain. Its matching antigen is unknown. The sample comes from a study of cytomegalovirus exposure and HLA in healthy donors. Study results and caveats: A later analysis, which compared TCR beta chains of equal frequency, found the HLA-associated ones more clonally expanded. In a later analysis, TCR beta V- and J-gene trimming showed a link to a missense DCLRE1C variant. Compared with the roughly 700-donor mean, an Asian-associated ancestry cluster reportedly had fewer N-insertions, according to a later analysis. Apart from CMV serostatus, no immune exposure information was available.

V was cut by 2 bases and J by 10 bases, with 15 bases left in between. The CDR3 length is 14 residues. Germline CDR1 LNHDA, CDR2 SQIVND (reference sequence). The PCR was carried out with 60 Vbeta primers and 13 Jbeta primers. Clones were read by immunoSEQ multiplex PCR, and TCRdb kept only the in-frame ones, dropping some. The data contain roughly 200,000 clones, roughly 80% of them singletons. The receptor was isolated from a woman in her 30s in good health and CMV-seropositive. The sequencing input was PBMCs. V gene TRBV19 combines with J gene TRBJ1-5, with D tentatively TRBD1 (5 bases). CDR3 sequence reads: CASSILAGSNPQHF. CDR3 DNA sequence: TGTGCCAGTAGTATACTGGCAGGGTCCAATCCCCAGCATTTT.